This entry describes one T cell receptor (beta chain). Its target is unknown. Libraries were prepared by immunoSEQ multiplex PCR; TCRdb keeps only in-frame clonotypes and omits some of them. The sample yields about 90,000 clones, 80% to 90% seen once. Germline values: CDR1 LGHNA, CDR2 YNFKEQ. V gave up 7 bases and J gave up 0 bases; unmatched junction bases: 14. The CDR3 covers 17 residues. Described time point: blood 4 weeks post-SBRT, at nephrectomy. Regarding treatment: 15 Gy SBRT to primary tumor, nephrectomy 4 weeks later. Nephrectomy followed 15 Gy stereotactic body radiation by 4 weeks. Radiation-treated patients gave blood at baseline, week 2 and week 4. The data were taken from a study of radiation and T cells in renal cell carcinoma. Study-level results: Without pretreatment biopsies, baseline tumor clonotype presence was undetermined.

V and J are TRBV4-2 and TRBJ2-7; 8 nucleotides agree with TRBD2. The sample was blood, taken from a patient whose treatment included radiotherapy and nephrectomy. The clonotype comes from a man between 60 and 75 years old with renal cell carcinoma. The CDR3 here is CASTRTTSGPLSYEQYF. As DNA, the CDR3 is TGTGCCAGCACCCGAACTACTAGCGGACCCCTCTCCTACGAGCAGTACTTC.